The source of this T cell receptor beta chain is a study of T cells of healthy individuals (dated by TCRdb to between 2018 and 2020). This clonotype was seen repeatedly, ten times or more. The target of this receptor is not known. Per-base quality was not reported, and no clone a single base away is much larger than it. Libraries were constructed by 5' RACE. Sequencing relied on an Illumina MiSeq. In TCRdb, the public reads were trimmed at Q25 with fastp and aligned with MiXCR, with productive beta chains retained. Entries that share a CDR3 protein sequence are merged under the most common genes and DNA. The sample table shows around 63,000 distinct CDR3 sequences, and roughly 15% are seen once. Around 5% of the sample is held by the ten biggest clonotypes. The cysteine opens and the phenylalanine closes a CDR3 of 13 amino acids. Only the CDR3 part of the read is kept: 39 bases, read in frame from the first base. The germline V gene yields KGHDR for CDR1 and SFDVKD for CDR2. V is pruned by 12 bases and J by 1 base, leaving 6 bases of the junction without a gene match.

The origin of this receptor is a human donor in good health. This sequence uses TRBV24-1 and TRBJ1-1, with 8 bases in between that match TRBD1. The DNA sequence reads TGTGCCCCCCAGGGGGCAGGGAACACTGAAGCTTTCTTT. It encodes CAPQGAGNTEAFF.